This T cell receptor (beta chain) was profiled in a study of blood T cells in healthy people across ages. Combining a sample-barcoded 5' primer with a J-beta primer mix, a second PCR ran for about 7 to 11 cycles. MiXCR, applied by TCRdb to the 5' RACE reads, yields one record per CDR3 protein. Among around 2 million distinct CDR3 sequences listed, about 39% were seen once. The CDR3 spans 15 residues. V dropped 8 bases and J dropped 7; count of bases not matched to a gene: 10. Germline CDR1 reads SQVTM; CDR2 reads ANQGSEA. The sample taken for sequencing was blood. The TCR comes from a human donor in good health. This chain uses TRBV29-1 with TRBJ2-1, with 14 positions matching TRBD2. CDR3 nucleotide sequence: TGCAGCACTCAGACTAGCGGGGGGGCGCTTAATGAGCAGTTCTTC. Amino acid sequence: CSTQTSGGALNEQFF.